This TCR beta chain was identified in a study of blood T cell repertoires in COVID-19. Study-level information: PBMCs, B-cell-depleted T cells, or T cells provided the cDNA or gDNA that made up the material.

CDR3 length equals 14 residues. V trimming: 5 bases; J trimming: 3 bases; junction bases outside the gene matches: 9. In germline, CDR1 is GTSNPN, CDR2 SVGIG (reference sequence). TCRdb keeps only in-frame clones here, not all; method: immunoSEQ multiplex PCR. The sample has about 380,000 clones, approximately 88% seen once. This sequence originates from a man in his forties with acute or convalescent COVID-19. The chain is built from TRBV30 and TRBJ1-2; 7 bases are shared with TRBD1. The sample taken for sequencing was peripheral blood. CDR3 in amino acids: CAWLGRDSYYGYTF. The DNA for the CDR3 is TGTGCCTGGCTGGGCCGGGACAGCTACTATGGCTACACCTTC.